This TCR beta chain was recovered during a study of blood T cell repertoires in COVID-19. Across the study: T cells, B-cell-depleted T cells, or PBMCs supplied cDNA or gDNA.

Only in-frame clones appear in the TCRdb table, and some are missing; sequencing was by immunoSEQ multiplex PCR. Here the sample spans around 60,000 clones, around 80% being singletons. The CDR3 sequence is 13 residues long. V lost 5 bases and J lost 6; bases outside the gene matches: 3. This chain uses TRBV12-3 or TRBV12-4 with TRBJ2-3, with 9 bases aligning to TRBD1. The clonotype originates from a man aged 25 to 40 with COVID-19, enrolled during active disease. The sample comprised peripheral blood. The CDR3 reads CASSIQGADTQYF. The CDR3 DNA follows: TGTGCCAGCAGTATACAGGGGGCCGATACGCAGTATTTT.